A single sample is the source of the 32 T cell receptor beta chains below, sequenced in a study of tumor and adjacent non-tumor tissue in lung cancer. No cell sorting was done before RNA was extracted from the tissue. The normal lung tissue was taken more than 3 cm from the tumor edge. TCRbeta libraries were built with three rounds of nested PCR, modified from ARM-PCR. In TCRdb, the multiplex PCR reads were re-called with MiXCR into one record per CDR3 protein. The table has 100,000 or so distinct CDR3 sequences, 75% to 90% seen once. Sequencing was done on a sample of distant non-tumor lung tissue. These receptors were obtained from a man aged 60-69 years with small cell lung cancer.

Of note for this clonotype: One end of the junction does not line up with germline, which may come from a read error. This rearrangement joins TRBV12-3 or TRBV12-4 to TRBJ1-5, with D maybe TRBD1 (5 bases). The CDR3 consists of 13 residues. As DNA, the CDR3 is TGTGCTAGCAGTTTTGGGGGAAGTGAGCCCCAGCATTTT. It yields the protein CASSFGGSEPQHF.

This clonotype has a single count. An end of the junction does not agree with germline; a read error may underlie this. V is TRBV29-1 and J is TRBJ2-7; tentatively, D is TRBD1 (6 bases). The CDR3 covers 12 residues. In germline, CDR1 is SQVTM, CDR2 ANQGSEA. The CDR3, as DNA: TGCAGCGCCCGGGACACCACGTACGAGCACTACTTC. This encodes CSARDTTYEHYF.

With regard to this clonotype: Germline is not matched at one junction end, which may reflect a read error. This chain uses TRBV5-1 with TRBJ1-1; D is uncertain. The CDR3 extends over 15 amino acids. Germline values: CDR1 SGHRS, CDR2 YFSETQ. Written as DNA, the CDR3 is TGCGCCAGCAGCTTGCGGGGTGAGGTGAACACTGAAGCTTTTTTT. It yields the protein CASSLRGEVNTEAFF.

For this clonotype: A junction end diverges from the germline sequence, so it may reflect a read error. This sequence joins TRBV10-3 and TRBJ2-3; 10 bases are a match to TRBD2. The CDR3 totals 14 residues. Germline lookup yields CDR1 ENHRY and CDR2 SYGVKD. CDR3: CVIKAGGSIDTQYF. CDR3 nucleotides: TGTGTCATCAAAGCGGGAGGGTCCATAGATACGCAGTATTTT.

For this clonotype: A much larger clone sits a single nucleotide away, making a read error possible. The rearrangement uses TRBV24-1 and TRBJ2-1; 8 bases align to TRBD2. This CDR3 comprises 18 residues. Per germline, CDR1 KGHDR and CDR2 SFDVKD. V gave up 9 bases and J gave up 0 bases; unmatched junction bases: 15. The CDR3: CATLSGNLTLNSYNEQFF. The DNA for the CDR3 is TGTGCCACCCTTAGCGGGAATCTAACCTTGAACTCCTACAATGAGCAGTTCTTC.

A note on this clonotype: In this CDR3 the conserved last residue, phenylalanine or tryptophan, is missing, so a read error is likely. The chain carries TRBV12-3 or TRBV12-4 and TRBJ2-1; 7 positions agree with TRBD2. Losses at the gene ends were 7 bases for V and 0 bases for J; bases not matched to a gene: 15. There are 18 residues in the CDR3. CDR3 in amino acids: CASISPAGWGISYNEQFL. DNA of the CDR3: TGTGCCAGCATATCTCCAGCGGGGTGGGGGATCTCCTACAATGAGCAGTTCTTA.

Concerning this clonotype itself: The junction shows a germline mismatch at one end, possibly a read error. This chain joins TRBV10-2 and TRBJ2-1; D gene uncertain. The CDR3 spans 13 residues. From germline, CDR1 is WSHSY and CDR2 SAAADI. The CDR3 DNA sequence: TGTGCCAGCAGTTCCCTCTCCCACAATGAGCAGTTCTTC. Amino acid sequence: CASSSLSHNEQFF.

As for this clonotype: No conserved phenylalanine or tryptophan ends this CDR3, so it is likely a read error. The J gene is TRBJ2-5, the V gene TRBV29-1, with D possibly being TRBD1 (6 bases). The CDR3 contains 14 residues. Germline CDR1 reads SQVTM; CDR2 reads ANQGSEA. For the CDR3, the DNA is TGCAACGTTGCATTACAGTCTGGGGGCGAGACCCAGTACTTG. Residues: CNVALQSGGETQYL.

Remarks on this clonotype: A clone one base away is much larger, so this may be a read error. V is TRBV2 and J is TRBJ2-3; no firm D call. Germline V gives CDR1 SNHLY, CDR2 FYNNEI. The CDR3 is 15 residues long. The DNA of the CDR3 is TGTGCCGGCAGTGAATTGGGCACACGCACAGATACGCAGTATTTT. Its translation: CAGSELGTRTDTQYF. Full variable domain (missing parts from reference TRBV2 and TRBJ2-3): EPEVTQTPSHQVTQMGQEVILRCVPISNHLYFYWYRQILGQKVEFLVSFYNNEISEKSEIFDDQFSVERPDGSNFTLKIRSTKLEDSAMYFCAGSELGTRTDTQYFGPGTRLTVL.

Comments on this clonotype: One end of the junction fails to match germline, which may point to a read error. This chain uses TRBV29-1 with TRBJ1-1; D is unclear. The CDR3 has 14 amino acids. Germline lookup yields CDR1 SQVTM and CDR2 ANQGSEA. The CDR3 reads CSAEKDGMNTEALF. DNA for the CDR3: TGCAGTGCCGAAAAGGACGGTATGAACACTGAGGCTCTCTTT.

About this clonotype: A read error may account for a junction end that differs from germline. V usage is TRBV20-1 and J usage is TRBJ2-7; 10 bases agree with TRBD1. There are 21 residues in the CDR3. Germline V gene lookup returns CDR1 DFQATT and CDR2 SNEGSKA (reference sequence). Written as DNA, the CDR3 is TGCAGTGCTCACACTAGATACGCGAAGACAGGGGGCGGGAGGCGATTTTACGAGCAATACTTC. Its translation is CSAHTRYAKTGGGRRFYEQYF.

Concerning this clonotype itself: Compared with germline, one end of the junction differs, possibly owing to a read error. CDR3 sequence reads: CASSLEAKLVEQFF. CDR3 sequence (DNA): TGTGCCAGTAGCTTAGAGGCAAAGTTGGTTGAGCAGTTCTTC. This chain uses TRBV11-2 with TRBJ2-1; D unclear. The germline V gene has CDR1 SGHAT and CDR2 FQNNGV. The length of the CDR3 is 14 residues.

This clonotype was seen only once. One end of the junction fails to match germline, which may point to a read error. The chain couples TRBV11-2 to TRBJ2-1; D remains ambiguous. This CDR3 has 15 amino acids. Germline assignment: CDR1 SGHAT and CDR2 FQNNGV. This CDR3 is CVSSLERLALNEQFF. CDR3 nucleotide sequence: TGTGTCAGCAGCTTGGAGAGACTGGCGCTCAATGAGCAGTTCTTC.

On this clonotype: Its ends do not fully match the called genes, so a read error is possible. The chain employs TRBV29-1 and TRBJ2-5; D possibly uses TRBD1 or TRBD2 (5 bases each). Germline lookup yields CDR1 SQVTM and CDR2 ANQGSEA. The CDR3 runs to 13 residues. The CDR3 sequence: CNVEGIVQETQYF. Written as DNA, the CDR3 is TGCAACGTTGAGGGGATAGTCCAAGAGACCCAGTACTTC.

With regard to this clonotype: The CDR3 does not close with the conserved phenylalanine or tryptophan, likely indicating a read error. The chain is built from TRBV11-2 and TRBJ2-1; no firm D call. CDR3 length: 14 amino acids. Per the germline V gene, CDR1 is SGHAT and CDR2 is FQNNGV. The CDR3 is CASSLGPSYNEQFL. The DNA of the CDR3 is TGTGCCAGCAGTTTAGGACCCTCCTACAATGAGCAGTTCTTA.

As for this clonotype: The missing conserved phenylalanine or tryptophan at the end of this CDR3 makes a read error likely. This sequence joins TRBV28 and TRBJ2-7; TRBD1 matches at 8 bases. Germline V gene data show CDR1 as MDHEN and CDR2 as SYDVKM. The CDR3 has 14 residues. Written as DNA, the CDR3 is TGCGCCAGCAGACCTCAGGGGGCGCTGTATGAACAGTACTTA. It codes for CASRPQGALYEQYL.

The chain employs TRBV6-5 and TRBJ2-5; the D gene is possibly TRBD1 (5 bases). Germline lookup yields CDR1 MNHEY and CDR2 SVGAGI. V shed 2 bases and J shed 5 bases, with 15 bases lying between them. The CDR3 spans 15 residues. CDR3 sequence: CASSYGVGENETQYF. The CDR3 DNA follows: TGTGCCAGCAGTTACGGTGTAGGGGAAAATGAGACCCAGTACTTC.

A remark on this clonotype: This is likely a read error, given that the CDR3 carries no conserved phenylalanine or tryptophan at its end. The rearrangement uses TRBV11-3 and TRBJ2-3; 14 bases agree with TRBD2. CDR1 and CDR2 (germline): SGHNT, YENEEA. J lost 6 bases, V lost 8 bases, and 1 base had no gene match. This CDR3 is 13 amino acids long. The CDR3 nucleotides read TGTGCCAGCCGGACTAGCGGGAGGGATACGCAGTATCTT. Its translation is CASRTSGRDTQYL.

In the case of this clonotype: Germline is not matched at one junction end, which may reflect a read error. V and J are TRBV11-3 and TRBJ2-4; 7 positions match TRBD1. The CDR3 has 14 residues. The germline CDR1 and CDR2 sequences are SGHNT and YENEEA. CDR3 in amino acids: CVSSSTGEGGIQYF. The CDR3 DNA sequence: TGTGTCAGCAGCTCAACAGGGGAAGGGGGCATTCAGTACTTC.

The chain joins TRBV11-2 to TRBJ2-1; D tentatively fits TRBD1 or TRBD2 (5 bases each). The closer fit of TRBJ2-7 to the DNA end suggests the J call may be wrong. This CDR3 is 14 amino acids long. Germline-derived CDR1 and CDR2 are SGHAT and FQNNGV. The CDR3 bases are TGTGCCAGCCAGAAGCGGCCGGGGCACAACGAGCAGTACTTC. Its translation is CASQKRPGHNEQYF.

Note on this clonotype: Without the conserved terminal phenylalanine or tryptophan, this CDR3 likely stems from a read error. The V call is TRBV6-6, the J call TRBJ2-2; D remains ambiguous. Trimming pared 9 bases from V and 6 bases from J, leaving 14 bases between. Germline loops: CDR1 MNHNY, CDR2 SVGAGI (reference sequence). The CDR3 is 13 residues long. For the CDR3, the DNA is TGTGCCAGGAGGACGAGTGACTCCGGGGAGCTGTTTTGT. This translates into CARRTSDSGELFC.

The genes are TRBV4-1 and TRBJ2-1; either TRBD1 or TRBD2 may supply D (5 bases each). CDR1 is MGHRA, CDR2 YSYEKL, per germline. The CDR3 covers 16 residues. V gave up 4 bases and J gave up 10 bases, with 23 bases separating them. The CDR3 is CASSPRGNGTSMEQFF. As DNA, the CDR3 is TGCGCCAGCAGCCCTCGTGGTAACGGGACCTCGATGGAGCAGTTCTTC.

The chain uses TRBV5-6 and TRBJ1-1; D ambiguous. V was cut by 0 bases and J by 10 bases, with 16 bases left in between. The CDR3 contains 14 residues. CDR1 and CDR2 (germline): SGHDT, YYEEEE. DNA for the CDR3: TGTGCCAGCAGCTTGGTTTCGCGGAACATTGGAGCTTTCTTT. Protein product: CASSLVSRNIGAFF.

The chain recombines TRBV2 with TRBJ1-6; D ambiguous. V shed 7 bases and J shed 6 bases, with 10 bases lying between them. The CDR3 spans 13 residues. Germline CDR1 is SNHLY and CDR2 is FYNNEI. Written as DNA, the CDR3 is TGTGCCAGCAAGCAATCGAGTAATTCACCCCTCCACTTT. This codes for CASKQSSNSPLHF.

Points on this clonotype: A read error may account for a junction end that differs from germline. The rearrangement links TRBV29-1 to TRBJ1-1; no definite D call. Germline CDR1 is SQVTM and CDR2 is ANQGSEA. This CDR3 is built from 13 residues. DNA for the CDR3: TGTAGTGTTAAAGGACCCAAGAACACTGAAGCTTTCTTT. Translated: CSVKGPKNTEAFF.

This clonotype has just one count. The final CDR3 position lacks the conserved phenylalanine or tryptophan, pointing to a likely read error. No DNA is shown, since the ends of the CDR3 on it are uncertain; the CDR3 is the one TCRdb lists. The chain carries TRBV11-2 and TRBJ2-1; the DNA was not compared with TRBD2, the D call given in the table. In germline, CDR1 is SGHAT, CDR2 FQNNGV. The CDR3 length equals 14 residues, ends included. The CDR3 sequence: CASRMRQGDNEQLL.

Concerning this clonotype itself: One end of the junction is discordant with germline, which a read error may explain. The chain joins TRBV30 to TRBJ2-2; TRBD2 might be the D (6 bases). CDR1 and CDR2 (germline): GTSNPN, SVGIG (reference sequence). This CDR3 has 12 residues. The CDR3 DNA is TGTGCCTGGGGTGGGTACGGCGGGAAGCTGTTTTTT. Protein sequence: CAWGGYGGKLFF.

A remark on this clonotype: The CDR3 does not end in the conserved phenylalanine or tryptophan, so this is likely a read error. The chain links TRBV12-3 or TRBV12-4 to TRBJ2-2, with unresolved D. This CDR3 spans 17 amino acids. CDR3 in DNA: TGTGCCAGCCGTTTATGGCAGATCCTTACTAACACCGTGGAGCTGTTTATT. Amino acids: CASRLWQILTNTVELFI.

This sequence joins TRBV29-1 and TRBJ1-2; D is undetermined. CDR3 length equals 17 residues. The V and J ends lost 0 bases and 4 bases respectively, with 21 bases between them. Per the germline V gene, CDR1 is SQVTM and CDR2 is ANQGSEA. CDR3 bases: TGCAGCGTTGAAGACGGGATAGGTGGCGCGTTTATCTATGGCTACACCTTC. It yields the protein CSVEDGIGGAFIYGYTF. The full variable domain, in which reference TRBV29-1 and TRBJ1-2 provide the parts outside the CDR3, is SAVISQKPSRDICQRGTSLTIQCQVDSQVTMMFWYRQQPGQSLTLIATANQGSEATYESGFVIDKFPISRPNLTFSTLTVSNMSPEDSSIYLCSVEDGIGGAFIYGYTFGSGTRLTVV.

The rearrangement joins TRBV6-5 to TRBJ1-2; the D gene is possibly TRBD1 (6 bases). Germline V lookup: CDR1 MNHEY, CDR2 SVGAGI. The CDR3 extends over 15 amino acids. Trimming cost V 5 bases and J 10 bases, with 23 bases left between them. In DNA, the CDR3 is TGTGCCAGCAGTCGCCGACAGGTAAGCCCCGATGACTACACCTTC. Translated: CASSRRQVSPDDYTF.

This sequence joins TRBV20-1 and TRBJ2-3; tentative D call: TRBD2 (6 bases). The CDR3 has 16 residues. Germline CDR1 DFQATT, CDR2 SNEGSKA (reference sequence). Trimming took off 0 bases at V and 5 bases at J, with 18 bases between the two ends. The CDR3 is CSARDPISVGGDTQYF. The CDR3 nucleotides are TGCAGTGCTAGAGATCCGATTAGCGTGGGGGGAGATACGCAGTATTTT.

Turning to this clonotype: Germline and junction disagree at one end, which may indicate a read error. The V call is TRBV29-1, the J call TRBJ1-1; weak D call: TRBD1 (5 bases). The CDR3 runs to 12 residues. Germline V CDR1 and CDR2: SQVTM, ANQGSEA. CDR3 nucleotide sequence: TGTAGCGGACATACAGTGAACATTGAAGCTTTCTTT. The encoded protein is CSGHTVNIEAFF.